The rows below give T cell receptor beta chains drawn from one sample of a study of OX40 agonist ivuxolimab in advanced cancers. Using immunoSEQ multiplex PCR, the repertoire was profiled, and TCRdb retains in-frame clones only, with some absent. The sample shows roughly 67,000 clones, roughly 80% of them seen only once. The sample in question was CD4+ or CD8+ T cells sorted from blood, obtained in a trial of the OX40 agonist ivuxolimab. These TCRs come from an adult with an advanced solid tumor such as melanoma, head and neck, liver or kidney cancer. The CDR3 runs from the conserved cysteine through the conserved F or W. D genes are given only for firm matches. Some rows have no size entry. The others give once, few or many, or a class for an expanded clone.

d_call	clone_size	cdr3_length	j_call	v_call	cdr3_aa	cdr3_nt
-	-	14	TRBJ2-2	TRBV5-4	CASSLEANTGELFF	TGTGCCAGCAGCTTGGAAGCGAACACCGGGGAGCTGTTTTTT
-	-	15	TRBJ2-1	TRBV9	CASSSRLDQYNEQFF	TGTGCCAGCAGCTCACGACTAGACCAATACAATGAGCAGTTCTTC
TRBD1	-	16	TRBJ2-1	TRBV7-6	CASSFRTGGSGNEQFF	TGTGCCAGCAGCTTCCGGACAGGGGGCTCAGGGAATGAGCAGTTCTTC
-	-	14	TRBJ1-5	TRBV19	CASSITGVGQPQHF	TGTGCCAGTAGTATAACCGGGGTGGGTCAGCCCCAGCATTTT
TRBD2	-	16	TRBJ2-2	TRBV5-1	CASSWTGLAGVGELFF	TGCGCCAGCAGCTGGACCGGACTAGCGGGAGTCGGGGAGCTGTTTTTT
-	-	17	TRBJ2-1	TRBV21-1	CASSKAGRESSYNEQFF	TGTGCCAGCAGCAAAGCTGGACGGGAAAGCTCCTACAATGAGCAGTTCTTC
TRBD2	few	16	TRBJ2-2	TRBV5-1	CASSLAAGGNTGELFF	TGCGCCAGCAGCTTGGCGGCGGGGGGGAACACCGGGGAGCTGTTTTTT
TRBD2	-	21	TRBJ2-1	TRBV7-6	CASSSFTPGLAGLPLPLEQFF	TGTGCCAGCAGCTCTTTTACGCCAGGACTAGCGGGGCTTCCCCTGCCTCTAGAGCAGTTCTTC
-	-	16	TRBJ2-1	TRBV4-1	CASSQIGRAGDNEQFF	TGCGCCAGCAGCCAGATTGGGAGGGCAGGGGACAATGAGCAGTTCTTC
TRBD2	once	14	TRBJ2-5	TRBV2	CASSPTSGQETQYF	TGTGCCAGCAGTCCGACTAGCGGGCAAGAGACCCAGTACTTC
-	-	14	TRBJ2-3	TRBV19	CASSIFGSTDTQYF	TGTGCCAGTAGTATATTTGGAAGCACAGATACGCAGTATTTT
TRBD1	-	14	TRBJ2-3	TRBV28	CASRPSLSRDRQYF	TGTGCCAGCAGACCCAGCCTAAGCCGGGACAGGCAGTATTTT
TRBD2	-	17	TRBJ2-1	TRBV7-9	CASSLGIFAGGWNEQFF	TGTGCCAGCAGCTTAGGGATATTCGCGGGAGGGTGGAATGAGCAGTTCTTC
-	few	18	TRBJ1-5	TRBV19	CASTYCRPSVLCNQPQHF	TGTGCCAGTACTTATTGTAGACCGTCGGTTCTTTGCAATCAGCCCCAGCATTTT
-	-	15	TRBJ1-5	TRBV5-8	CASSAGLQANQPQHF	TGTGCCAGCAGCGCCGGGTTACAGGCCAATCAGCCCCAGCATTTT
-	-	17	TRBJ1-1	TRBV4-1	CASSERIQGQLNTEAFF	TGCGCCAGCAGCGAGAGAATACAGGGACAATTGAACACTGAAGCTTTCTTT
-	once	15	TRBJ1-1	TRBV18	CASSPETGMNTEAFF	TGTGCCAGCTCACCGGAAACAGGGATGAACACTGAAGCTTTCTTT
-	few	12	TRBJ1-1	TRBV2	CASSDQTTVAFF	TGTGCCAGCAGTGACCAAACCACGGTGGCTTTCTTT
TRBD1	-	16	TRBJ1-1	TRBV30	CAWSVEGAPGNTEAFF	TGTGCCTGGAGTGTCGAGGGGGCGCCAGGGAACACTGAAGCTTTCTTT
-	-	12	TRBJ2-3	TRBV2	CASSAGTDTQYF	TGTGCCAGCAGTGCAGGCACAGATACGCAGTATTTT
TRBD2	-	17	TRBJ2-5	TRBV5-1	CASSWTPGLALQETQYF	TGCGCCAGCAGCTGGACACCGGGACTAGCCCTCCAAGAGACCCAGTACTTC
TRBD1	-	15	TRBJ2-1	TRBV5-4	CASSQGQGRLNEQFF	TGTGCCAGCAGCCAAGGACAGGGGAGGTTGAATGAGCAGTTCTTC
-	-	10	TRBJ2-3	TRBV20-1	CSAWQGSQYF	TGCAGTGCATGGCAGGGTAGTCAGTATTTT
-	-	14	TRBJ1-1	TRBV27	CASTPRLGGTEAFF	TGTGCCAGCACTCCCCGTCTCGGGGGGACTGAAGCTTTCTTT
-	-	16	TRBJ1-6	TRBV6-5	CASSYTQRSGGSPLHF	TGTGCCAGCAGTTACACCCAAAGGAGTGGAGGGTCACCCCTCCACTTT
-	-	16	TRBJ2-6	TRBV28	CASSRTAFSGANVLTF	TGTGCCAGCAGTCGCACAGCTTTCTCTGGGGCCAACGTCCTGACTTTC
TRBD1	-	15	TRBJ2-4	TRBV19	CASWGTGAAKNIQYF	TGTGCCAGTTGGGGGACAGGGGCAGCCAAAAACATTCAGTACTTC
-	-	17	TRBJ1-1	TRBV4-3	CASSQNPRGAPGAEAFF	TGCGCCAGCAGCCAGAACCCTAGAGGCGCACCGGGGGCTGAAGCTTTCTTT
TRBD2	few	15	TRBJ2-3	TRBV10-3	CAIGPGGGGTDTQYF	TGTGCCATCGGCCCGGGCGGGGGGGGCACAGATACGCAGTATTTT
TRBD1	-	14	TRBJ1-1	TRBV19	CASTKGGGYTEAFF	TGTGCCAGCACCAAAGGGGGCGGATACACTGAAGCTTTCTTT
-	-	18	TRBJ1-4	TRBV4-3	CASSRVIRVQGGNEKLFF	TGCGCCAGCAGCCGAGTCATTCGGGTACAGGGAGGAAATGAAAAACTGTTTTTT
-	few	13	TRBJ1-6	TRBV2	CASSDQGNSPLHF	TGTGCCAGCAGTGACCAGGGTAATTCACCCCTCCACTTT
-	-	14	TRBJ1-4	TRBV7-8	CASSPGQLNEKLFF	TGTGCCAGCAGCCCTGGACAGCTTAATGAAAAACTGTTTTTT
TRBD2	-	14	TRBJ2-3	TRBV5-4	CASSRGGPADTQYF	TGTGCCAGCAGCCGGGGGGGCCCAGCAGATACGCAGTATTTT
TRBD2	-	15	TRBJ2-7	TRBV5-1	CASRKLAGGRGEQYF	TGCGCCAGCAGAAAGCTAGCGGGAGGTCGAGGCGAGCAGTACTTC
TRBD1	-	12	TRBJ2-3	TRBV10-3	CAISGGSDTQYF	TGTGCCATATCAGGGGGCTCAGATACGCAGTATTTT
-	-	14	TRBJ2-1	TRBV15	CATGQGGGYNEQFF	TGTGCCACCGGCCAGGGGGGGGGTTACAATGAGCAGTTCTTC
-	-	16	TRBJ2-5	TRBV6-1	CASSELEQGGIGTQYF	TGTGCCAGCAGTGAACTGGAACAGGGGGGGATTGGGACCCAGTACTTC
-	-	13	TRBJ1-1	TRBV7-6	CASSLSRNTEAFF	TGTGCCAGCAGCTTGAGCAGGAACACTGAAGCTTTCTTT
TRBD1	-	17	TRBJ2-4	TRBV28	CASSLKRIGRGKNIQYF	TGTGCCAGCAGCCTAAAAAGGATTGGCAGGGGGAAAAACATTCAGTACTTC
-	-	14	TRBJ1-1	TRBV19	CASSTVTGETEAFF	TGTGCCAGTAGTACCGTAACGGGAGAGACTGAAGCTTTCTTT
-	-	12	TRBJ1-3	TRBV7-2	CASSLMGNTIYF	TGTGCCAGCAGCCTCATGGGGAACACCATATATTTT
-	-	15	TRBJ1-4	TRBV27	CASSLGADPNEKLFF	TGTGCCAGCAGTTTAGGGGCAGACCCGAATGAAAAACTGTTTTTT
-	-	14	TRBJ1-5	TRBV19	CASSSQGSNQPQHF	TGTGCCAGTAGCTCCCAGGGGAGCAATCAGCCCCAGCATTTT
-	-	15	TRBJ2-2	TRBV28	CASSLPSFGTGELFF	TGTGCCAGCAGTTTACCTTCGTTTGGGACCGGGGAGCTGTTTTTT
-	-	16	TRBJ2-2	TRBV7-2	CASSLTSGSHDGELFF	TGTGCCAGCAGCCTTACGTCAGGGTCCCATGACGGGGAGCTGTTTTTT
-	-	11	TRBJ2-5	TRBV28	CASSSKETQYF	TGTGCCAGCAGCTCCAAAGAGACCCAGTACTTC
-	-	14	TRBJ2-3	TRBV7-2	CASTYDGATDTQYF	TGTGCCAGTACCTACGATGGGGCCACAGATACGCAGTATTTT
-	-	16	TRBJ1-1	TRBV6-1	CASSEGDGGWGTEAFF	TGTGCCAGCAGTGAGGGTGACGGAGGTTGGGGCACTGAAGCTTTCTTT
TRBD1	-	16	TRBJ2-3	TRBV4-1	CASSPIGQGVSDTQYF	TGCGCCAGCAGCCCCATCGGACAGGGGGTTTCAGATACGCAGTATTTT
-	-	14	TRBJ2-3	TRBV5-1	CASSLSPGADTQYF	TGCGCCAGCAGCTTAAGCCCGGGGGCAGATACGCAGTATTTT
-	-	14	TRBJ1-1	TRBV4-3	CASSRSILNTEAFF	TGCGCCAGCAGCCGCAGCATCCTGAACACTGAAGCTTTCTTT